Detailed here is one TCR beta chain. The specificity of this receptor is unknown. The record has no base qualities; no much larger clone is one base away. Healthy HIV-negative adults with no recently reported acute infections or vaccinations were included as donors. Every donor was a Caucasian adult residing in Nashville, Tennessee, USA. Magnetic negative selection was used to enrich CD4+ T cells, after which naive cells were positively selected on CD45RA and the negative fraction became the memory subset. Blood was collected by leukapheresis, and PBMCs were isolated by Ficoll-Histopaque density gradient centrifugation and then cryopreserved in liquid nitrogen vapor phase. Analytical flow cytometry was used to check the purity and quantity of every magnetically sorted T cell population. From each sorted fraction, genomic DNA was isolated and quantified by UV absorbance on a Nanodrop 2000c. This specimen belongs to a study of shared clonotypes between healthy human individuals (dated by TCRdb to the early 2020s). Broadly, across the study: A couple of women and a few men aged 18 to 49 years were included in the cohort. To estimate repertoire size and how much clonotype sharing occurs between individuals, the study deeply sequenced the blood TCR repertoires of a handful of healthy adults. Different laboratories and diverse techniques were used to prepare libraries and sequence TCR repertoires, to increase sequencing depth and limit assay-specific biases. Leukapheresis yielded between about 0.85 and 9 billion PBMCs per donor. For each donor, CD4 naive and CD4 memory were each run on three plates, CD8 naive on two plates, and CD8 memory on one plate.

The paper's findings and limits, for the study overall: Estimated clonotype richness was generally larger for naive than for memory subsets. Even with the large sequencing depth, rarefaction of the sorted-subset datasets indicated that sequencing was incomplete. Sharing across a handful of donors was observed for 5% to 6.5% of naive CD4, 3.5% of naive CD8, roughly 2.3% of memory CD4, and roughly 0.4% of memory CD8 clonotypes. Compared with non-shared clonotypes, the clonotypes found in all four sorted-subset donors had higher generation probabilities. Only blood was sampled, and tissue TCR repertoires likely differ from those in blood. Pairwise subsampling led to the expectation that sequencing depth would affect the degree of clonotype sharing among donors. The small number of donors limited the genetic and exposure-history diversity represented.

Using the deep immunoSEQ assay, multiplex PCR amplified TCR CDR3 regions from genomic DNA. Extracted genomic DNA from each cell subset was spread evenly across all wells of several immunoSEQ 96-well plates, with each plate serving as a replicate. For sorted subsets, each replicate PCR was loaded with 200 ng genomic DNA, equivalent to approximately 27,000 T cell genomes. Purified libraries were measured with a Qubit 3.0 fluorometer, size-checked on a Bioanalyzer 2100, and measured again with the KAPA Library Quantification kit. A separate single-read 150-cycle Illumina NextSeq 550 flow cell was used to sequence each immunoSEQ 96-well plate. Processing in the source paper ran as follows. The immunoSEQ output contained only junctional sequences without quality scores, so filtering could not match that applied to full-length reads. Sequences were annotated with PyIR, a Python wrapper for IgBLAST v1.9, using IMGT germline references to assign V/J genes and CDR3. Any read was removed if the V/J assignment was weak (E-value above 1e-6), the CDR3 was missing, or the read contained stop codons, out-of-frame junctions, or ambiguous translated residues. V3J clonotypes were defined as sequences sharing the same inferred V gene, J gene, and CDR3 amino acid sequence. To compute the percentage overlap between repertoires, the number of shared unique clonotypes was divided by the size of the smaller repertoire. Three approaches were used to assess repertoire richness: RTK rarefaction, the Chao1 estimator, and Recon v2.1 estimates of unobserved clonotypes. OLGA was used to compute generation probabilities for all TCRbeta clonotypes that the gDNA method yielded from a few donors. TCRdb took over this immuneACCESS table, retaining in-frame rearrangements with V and J assigned. Such tables are incomplete; in checked studies, under half of the missing clones stem from an unresolved V gene, and the remainder is unexplained. V and J calls and clone size are those listed in that table; D and trimming were worked out from the DNA. The sample data list around 1.6 million clones, and 95% to 99% of these were observed just once. Around 0.47% of the sample belongs to the ten largest clones.

From its cysteine to its phenylalanine, the CDR3 spans 17 amino acids. The CDR3 DNA has 51 bases and is translated from base 1. Via the germline V gene, CDR1 is SGHDT and CDR2 YYEEEE. Cut back by 3 bases and 1 base, the V and J ends lie 18 bases apart. The TCR sequence derives from a man aged 25 to 45 in good health. Input material: naive CD4+ T cells sorted from blood. Taken with the paper, the label for cell subset or site translates to: CD45RA+ positively selected. The chain is made from TRBV5-6 and TRBJ2-3; no D gene can be assigned with confidence. The nucleotide sequence is given as TGTGCCAGCAGCTGGCTCCTGGGTGCAGGTGGCACAGATACGCAGTATTTT. Translated, it gives CASSWLLGAGGTDTQYF.